This T cell receptor beta chain stems from a study of metastatic and nonmetastatic thyroid tumors (dated by TCRdb to the early 2020s). The study in broad terms: Repertoires from peripheral blood and from tumor or nodule tissue samples of malignant and benign thyroid patients were compared. Paper-wide results and their limitations: In both blood and tumor samples, malignant tumors were reported to have significantly higher TCR beta diversity than benign nodules.

In its sample, this clone was seen a few times. No cognate antigen has been identified for it. Per-nucleotide qualities are absent, and no much larger clonotype sits a single base away. None of the patients had been given any treatment before thyroid surgery. Using T-cell receptor beta sequencing, the researchers looked back retrospectively at clinical samples from patients, gathered between the early 2010s and the late 2010s. The germline V gene encodes CDR1 SNHLY and CDR2 FYNNEI. Ends trimmed: V by 5 bases, J by 11 bases; bases unmatched to a gene: 14. From its cysteine to its phenylalanine, the CDR3 spans 14 amino acids. Solely the CDR3 DNA is kept, with 42 bases framed from the first base. Receptor amplification or capture employed PCR. The reads were generated on an Illumina HiSeq 4000. High-throughput sequencing was used to profile the TCR beta-chain CDR3 region of every patient. As for the original processing: CDR3 differences across clinicopathological groups were used to build a classifier for discriminating distant-metastatic papillary thyroid cancer patients. The Shannon index was used to assess repertoire diversity, and the Morisita-Horn index was used to assess tumor-blood repertoire similarity. The public reads were quality trimmed at Q25 with fastp and then assembled into clones with MiXCR by TCRdb, keeping productive beta chains. These V and J calls are TCRdb output, not the study's own analysis. The sample table contains about 30,000 clones; only one count was recorded for roughly 17% of them. Together, the top ten hold about 4.2% of the sample.

The source of this sequence is a female donor with papillary thyroid cancer or a benign thyroid nodule (not recorded which). Some clones in this sample may be carry-over from other donors' samples. Specimen: blood. Here the chain combines TRBV2 and TRBJ1-2; 7 nucleotides in the junction match TRBD1. The sequenced DNA is TGTGCCAGCAGTCTAAGACAGGGAGTGAGGAGATACACCTTC. Its protein product is CASSLRQGVRRYTF.